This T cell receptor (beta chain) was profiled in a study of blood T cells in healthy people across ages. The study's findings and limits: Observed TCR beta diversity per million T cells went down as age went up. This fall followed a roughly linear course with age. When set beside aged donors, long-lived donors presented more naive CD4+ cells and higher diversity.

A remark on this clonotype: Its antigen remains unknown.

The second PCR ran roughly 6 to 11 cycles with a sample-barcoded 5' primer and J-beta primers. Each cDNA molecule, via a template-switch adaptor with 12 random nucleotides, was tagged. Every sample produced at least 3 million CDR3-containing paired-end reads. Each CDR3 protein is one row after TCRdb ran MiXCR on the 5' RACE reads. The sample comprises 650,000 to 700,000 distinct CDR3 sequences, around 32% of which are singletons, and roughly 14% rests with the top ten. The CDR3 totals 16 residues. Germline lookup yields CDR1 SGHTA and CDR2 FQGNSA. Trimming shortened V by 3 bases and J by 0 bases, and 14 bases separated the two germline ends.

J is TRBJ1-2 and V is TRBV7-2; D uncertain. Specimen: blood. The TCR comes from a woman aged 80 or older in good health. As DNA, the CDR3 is TGTGCCAGCAGCTTGGACGTAAACCGACCTAACTATGGCTACACCTTC. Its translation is CASSLDVNRPNYGYTF.